These 18 T cell receptor beta chains share one sample of origin, sequenced in a study of shared clonotypes between healthy human individuals (dated by TCRdb to about 2020). The method was the immunoSEQ multiplex PCR assay. TCRdb carries this immuneACCESS record with in-frame sequences only. Its versions omit some clonotypes, under half of them owing to an unresolved V gene in the studies checked, with the rest unexplained. For this sample the table gives 1,400,000 or so clones, of which roughly 98.5% were detected only once. Approximately 0.38% of the sample comes from the top ten. The sequenced sample consisted of naive CD4+ T cells sorted from blood. Interpreted using the paper, the cell subset or site label stands for: CD45RA+ positively selected. These receptors all stem from a man aged 25-40 years in good health.

This chain joins TRBV5-6 and TRBJ1-3; D is unresolved. The CDR3 covers 14 residues. The V gene lost 0 bases and the J gene lost 0 bases, with 4 bases spanning the gap. Germline V gene sequence: CDR1 SGHDT, CDR2 YYEEEE. CDR3 DNA sequence: TGTGCCAGCAGCTTGGTTCACTCTGGAAACACCATATATTTT. It specifies CASSLVHSGNTIYF.

The V gene is TRBV23-1, the J gene TRBJ1-1; D gene unclear. TRBV23-1 belongs to the ORF category, with a function that is uncertain. With 0 bases removed from V and 2 bases from J, the gap between germline ends came to 10 bases. This CDR3 spans 15 amino acids. The CDR3 DNA reads TGCGCCAGCAGTCAATCCGGACCGACAAACACTGAAGCTTTCTTT. Protein product: CASSQSGPTNTEAFF.

This clone appeared once. V gene TRBV5-1 combines with J gene TRBJ2-3; D may be TRBD1 (6 bases). The CDR3 runs to 14 residues. The ends were cut back, 2 bases at V and 4 bases at J, with 11 bases in the middle. Germline V gene data show CDR1 as SGHRS and CDR2 as YFSETQ. This chain's CDR3 is CASSLQGDADTQYF. As DNA, the CDR3 is TGCGCCAGCAGCTTACAGGGTGACGCAGATACGCAGTATTTT.

The chain uses TRBV5-1 and TRBJ2-7; perhaps D is TRBD1 or TRBD2 (5 bases each). CDR1 and CDR2 (germline): SGHRS, YFSETQ. CDR3 length equals 12 residues. The V gene lost 7 bases and the J gene lost 5 bases, with 13 bases spanning the gap. The CDR3 here is CASGPRGDEQYF. CDR3 in DNA: TGCGCCAGCGGCCCTCGGGGCGACGAGCAGTACTTC.

The rearrangement links TRBV5-1 to TRBJ1-1; D possibly corresponds to TRBD1 (5 bases). V lost 0 bases to trimming and J lost 3 bases, with 15 bases between them. Germline V gene data show CDR1 as SGHRS and CDR2 as YFSETQ. The CDR3 sequence is 16 residues long. DNA for the CDR3: TGCGCCAGCAGCTTGGACCAGGGTAAGAAGGACACTGAAGCTTTCTTT. Amino acids: CASSLDQGKKDTEAFF.

The chain has TRBV5-1 and TRBJ1-2; a weak D match, TRBD1 (6 bases). The CDR3 consists of 15 residues. V lost 4 bases, J lost 4 bases, and 17 bases lay in between. In germline, CDR1 is SGHRS, CDR2 YFSETQ. The CDR3 region is CASSQDRFLFYGYTF. The CDR3 DNA sequence: TGCGCCAGCAGCCAAGACAGGTTCCTTTTCTATGGCTACACCTTC.

The chain employs TRBV27 and TRBJ2-3; the match to TRBD2 covers 11 bases. The CDR3 consists of 16 residues. Germline V gives CDR1 MNHEY, CDR2 SMNVEV (reference sequence). Trimming at V came to 5 bases and at J to 3 bases, leaving 7 bases not matched to a gene. The CDR3 DNA reads TGTGCCAGCAGTCAAATAGCGGGAGGGCCTACAGATACGCAGTATTTT. Amino acid sequence: CASSQIAGGPTDTQYF.

The chain recombines TRBV18 with TRBJ2-3; the match to TRBD1 covers 7 bases. J gave up 0 bases and V 6 bases, and 3 bases lay outside the gene matches. The CDR3 runs to 14 residues. Germline-derived CDR1 and CDR2 are KGHSH and LQKENI. CDR3 residues: CASSTGRSTDTQYF. In nucleotides, the CDR3 is TGTGCCAGCTCGACAGGGCGGAGCACAGATACGCAGTATTTT.

This chain uses TRBV19 with TRBJ1-2; tentative D call: TRBD1 (5 bases). V was cut by 5 bases and J by 4 bases, with 11 bases left in between. This CDR3 spans 13 amino acids. CDR1 and CDR2 from the germline V gene are LNHDA and SQIVND (reference sequence). CDR3 bases: TGTGCCAGTAGTTTAAGGACAACCTATGGCTACACCTTC. Residues: CASSLRTTYGYTF. Supplemented by reference TRBV19 and TRBJ1-2, the full variable domain reads DGGITQSPKYLFRKEGQNVTLSCEQNLNHDAMYWYRQDPGQGLRLIYYSQIVNDFQKGDIAEGYSVSREKKESFPLTVTSAQKNPTAFYLCASSLRTTYGYTFGSGTRLTVV.

A remark on this clone: At the DNA level, this CDR3 is encoded by other sequences in the same sample as well. The CDR3 nucleotides are TGCAGTGCCAGGGACCTTGAGACCCAGTACTTC. It is translated as CSARDLETQYF. This sequence joins TRBV20-1 and TRBJ2-5; D may correspond to TRBD1 or TRBD2 (5 bases each). Germline V gives CDR1 DFQATT, CDR2 SNEGSKA (reference sequence). CDR3 length equals 11 residues. V was shortened by 6 bases and J by 5 bases, with 10 bases between the two germline ends.

Only one count was recorded for this clone. The chain employs TRBV30 and TRBJ1-2; D uncertain. Deletions cut 5 bases from V and 3 bases from J, with 13 bases between. This CDR3 spans 13 amino acids. Germline V gene lookup returns CDR1 GTSNPN and CDR2 SVGIG (reference sequence). The CDR3, as DNA: TGTGCCTGGGGACCCCACCGGGACTATGGCTACACCTTC. Translation: CAWGPHRDYGYTF.

The V and J genes are TRBV19 and TRBJ2-3, with TRBD2 identical over 9 bases. The CDR3 spans 16 residues. CDR1 LNHDA and CDR2 SQIVND come from the germline V gene (reference sequence). Trimming took 3 bases from V and 4 from J; bases not matched to a gene: 8. CDR3 loop: CASSIGQGLASDTQYF. The CDR3 DNA is TGTGCCAGTAGTATTGGGCAGGGACTAGCCTCAGATACGCAGTATTTT.

V is TRBV2 and J is TRBJ2-7; 8 bases agree with TRBD1. J lost 2 bases, V lost 7 bases, and 10 bases had no gene match. CDR1 and CDR2 from the germline V gene are SNHLY and FYNNEI. The CDR3 has 15 amino acids. CDR3 region: CASKGSQGAPYEQYF. The CDR3, as DNA: TGTGCCAGCAAAGGAAGCCAGGGGGCCCCCTACGAGCAGTACTTC.

The V gene is TRBV5-1, the J gene TRBJ2-7, with TRBD2 matching 7 bases. This CDR3 region has 18 residues. Trimming at V came to 2 bases and at J to 2 bases, leaving 16 bases not matched to a gene. The germline V gene encodes CDR1 SGHRS and CDR2 YFSETQ. DNA for the CDR3: TGCGCCAGCAGCTTTTTCCTCATGGTAGCGGGCGCAACCTACGAGCAGTACTTC. It yields the protein CASSFFLMVAGATYEQYF.

This chain links TRBV10-3 with TRBJ2-3; D is perhaps TRBD2 (6 bases). V dropped 5 bases and J dropped 4 bases, with 13 bases sitting between them. This CDR3 comprises 14 residues. Looked up from germline, CDR1 is ENHRY and CDR2 is SYGVKD. This chain's CDR3 is CAISSSGSADTQYF. The CDR3 DNA sequence: TGTGCCATCAGTTCGTCCGGGAGCGCAGATACGCAGTATTTT.

The chain carries TRBV6-1 and TRBJ1-2; no firm D call. The CDR3 has 12 amino acids. Germline CDR1 and CDR2: MNHNS and SASEGT. Deletions cut 6 bases from V and 1 base from J, with 6 bases between. For the CDR3, the DNA is TGTGCCAGCAGCTACAGTAACTATGGCTACACCTTC. Protein product: CASSYSNYGYTF.

J is TRBJ1-2 and V is TRBV28; TRBD1 might be the D (5 bases). This CDR3 spans 15 amino acids. Germline V lookup: CDR1 MDHEN, CDR2 SYDVKM. V shed 5 bases and J shed 7 bases, with 20 bases lying between them. CDR3 bases: TGTGCCAGCAGTCCCCAAGCCGGGACCCCGGTTGGCTACACCTTC. Protein product: CASSPQAGTPVGYTF.

In this sample, this clone turned up once. The V call is TRBV27, the J call TRBJ1-2; 8 bases align to TRBD1. From germline, CDR1 is MNHEY and CDR2 SMNVEV (reference sequence). The V and J ends lost 0 bases and 3 bases, in that order; junction bases with no gene match: 9. The CDR3 is 17 residues long. CDR3 sequence reads: CASSLSPRGRPDYGYTF. The CDR3 bases are TGTGCCAGCAGTTTATCCCCCAGGGGGCGCCCGGACTATGGCTACACCTTC.